This T cell receptor beta chain derives from a study of OX40 agonist ivuxolimab in advanced cancers. Study-wide context: Prior checkpoint blockade (anti-PD-1, anti-PD-L1 or anti-CTLA-4) was permitted; approximately 44% had it. Findings of the study overall: Among expanded peripheral T cells, antigen specificity went undetermined.

The CDR3 sequence is 16 residues long. Germline V gene lookup returns CDR1 LNHDA and CDR2 SQIVND (reference sequence). The V and J ends lost 4 bases and 8 bases, in that order; junction bases with no gene match: 10. Here immunoSEQ multiplex PCR was the method, and the copy in TCRdb shows in-frame clones only, minus some. The sample has about 69,000 clones, 90% seen once. This clone has just a few counts. Its antigen is unknown. Patients with a history of autoimmune disease or on systemic immunosuppression were excluded. This sequence was found in an adult with an advanced solid tumor such as melanoma, head and neck, liver or kidney cancer. The V call is TRBV19, the J call TRBJ2-1; 11 nucleotides align to TRBD2. The sample here was CD4+ or CD8+ T cells sorted from blood, taken in a trial of the OX40 agonist ivuxolimab. The CDR3 loop is CASSKSPSGRMDEQFF. CDR3 coding DNA: TGTGCCAGTAGTAAAAGCCCTAGCGGGAGGATGGATGAGCAGTTCTTC.